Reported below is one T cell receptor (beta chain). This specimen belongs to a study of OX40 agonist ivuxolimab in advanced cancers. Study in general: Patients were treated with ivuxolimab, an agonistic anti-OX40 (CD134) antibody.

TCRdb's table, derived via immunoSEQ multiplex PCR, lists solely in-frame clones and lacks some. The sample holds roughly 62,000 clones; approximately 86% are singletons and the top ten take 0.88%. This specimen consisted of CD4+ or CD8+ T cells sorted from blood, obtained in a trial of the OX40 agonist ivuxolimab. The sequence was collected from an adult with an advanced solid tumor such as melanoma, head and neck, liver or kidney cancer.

As DNA, the CDR3 is TGTGCCAGCAGCTTCCAGGGGGCAGATTCACCCCTCCACTTT. It translates to CASSFQGADSPLHF. This chain connects TRBV11-2 to TRBJ1-6; 8 nucleotides line up with TRBD1. Germline CDR1 is SGHAT and CDR2 is FQNNGV. V lost 3 bases to trimming and J lost 8 bases; unmatched junction nucleotides: 3. The CDR3 extends over 14 amino acids.